One and the same sample provided the 3 T cell receptor beta chains below, sequenced in a study of beta chain features in type 1 diabetes. Overall study findings and caveats: Among patients with Type 1 diabetes, TCRB CDR3s were moderately but significantly shorter in every one of the four CD4+ subsets.

These receptors lack a known antigen. As every portion of the isolated RNA was reverse transcribed, the sequencing read expressed TCRB transcripts. Some clones are missing from TCRdb's copy, which holds only in-frame ones; the method was immunoSEQ multiplex PCR. The profile shows 500,000 to 800,000 clones, around 12% of them singletons. The sequenced sample consisted of naive CD4+ T cells from blood. The receptors were sampled from a man aged 25 to 40 with type 1 diabetes.

The rearrangement uses TRBV6-6 and TRBJ1-6; TRBD1 aligns across 8 bases. The CDR3 has 15 amino acids. Unmatched junction bases numbered 9, after V lost 7 bases and J lost 7 bases. Germline V gives CDR1 MNHNY, CDR2 SVGAGI (reference sequence). The CDR3, as DNA: TGTGCCAGCACCCCAGTGACAGGGGCAAATTCACCCCTCCACTTT. It yields the protein CASTPVTGANSPLHF.

This clone was picked up a small number of times. In nucleotides, the CDR3 is TGCAGCGGGCGACAGGGGCGCACCGGGGAGCTGTTTTTT. As protein: CSGRQGRTGELFF. The chain has TRBV29-1 and TRBJ2-2, with 8 bases that match TRBD1. V shed 7 bases, J shed 4 bases, and the junction held 5 bases outside the gene matches. Germline loops: CDR1 SQVTM, CDR2 ANQGSEA. This CDR3 has 13 residues.

The table lists this clone with a few counts. The chain uses TRBV6-5 and TRBJ1-6; D is possibly TRBD1 (5 bases). Germline lookup yields CDR1 MNHEY and CDR2 SVGAGI. The CDR3 loop spans 14 amino acids. V gave up 0 bases and J gave up 10 bases, with 10 bases separating them. The CDR3 spells CASSYSTGVSPLHF. In DNA, the CDR3 is TGTGCCAGCAGTTACTCGACGGGGGTCTCACCCCTCCACTTT.